These 26 T cell receptor beta chains were all obtained from the same sample, sequenced in a study of blood T cell repertoires in COVID-19 (TCRdb year 2020). Libraries were made using the immunoSEQ multiplex PCR assay. The table comes from immuneACCESS by way of TCRdb, which keeps in-frame sequences with V and J called. Part of the clones is missing from these tables; in studies checked, under half for an unresolved V gene and the rest for unknown reasons. For this sample there are 190,000 or so clones; about 83% appear just once. More than 7.5% of the sample belongs to the ten largest clones. Sequenced material: PBMCs or T cells enriched from blood (not recorded which). The receptors come from a woman in her twenties or thirties who had recovered from COVID-19.

The chain combines TRBV21-1 with TRBJ2-5; TRBD2 reflects the table's D call only, with no check against the DNA. TRBV21-1 is a pseudogene locus. CDR3 length equals 18 residues. The CDR3 nucleotides read TGTGCCAGCAGCAAACCTCCCTCAAAGCCTTCATTTGTGGAGACCCAGTACTTC. It translates to CASSKPPSKPSFVETQYF.

The chain carries TRBV7-2 and TRBJ2-3; 7 bases map to TRBD2. Germline lookup yields CDR1 SGHTA and CDR2 FQGNSA. This CDR3 has 15 amino acids. V shed 3 bases, J shed 8 bases, and the junction held 11 bases outside the gene matches. The CDR3 coding sequence is TGTGCCAGCAGCTTCTTTCTAGCGGCAACGGGTACGCAGTATTTT. It encodes CASSFFLAATGTQYF.

As to this clone: Germline and junction disagree at one end, which may indicate a read error. CDR3 sequence: CASSFGLAGGVDF. The CDR3 DNA follows: TGCGCCAGCAGCTTCGGACTAGCGGGAGGGGTCGACTTC. This chain connects TRBV5-1 to TRBJ2-5; 15 nucleotides match TRBD2. Germline assignment: CDR1 SGHRS and CDR2 YFSETQ. This CDR3 is built from 13 residues.

The V gene is TRBV3-1 (or the pseudogene TRBV3-2), the J gene TRBJ2-7, with D hard to call. This CDR3 spans 12 amino acids. CDR1 is LGHDT and CDR2 is YNNKEL in the germline V gene (reference sequence). Trimming shortened V by 0 bases and J by 5 bases, and 5 bases separated the two germline ends. CDR3 nucleotide sequence: TGTGCCAGCAGCCAAGATTATAACGAGCAGTACTTC. This translates into CASSQDYNEQYF.

V gene TRBV6-4 combines with J gene TRBJ2-2, with D possibly TRBD1 on 5 matching bases. This CDR3 contains 14 residues. V was pared by 8 bases and J by 3 bases, with 13 bases between. The germline V gene encodes CDR1 MRHNA and CDR2 SNTAGT. For the CDR3, the DNA is TGTGCCAGCGTTCTCGACAGAGACACCGGGGAGCTGTTTTTT. This codes for CASVLDRDTGELFF.

The chain joins TRBV7-9 to TRBJ1-1; D not resolved. Germline V gives CDR1 SEHNR, CDR2 FQNEAQ (reference sequence). Trimming cost V 5 bases and J 7 bases, with 11 bases left between them. This CDR3 region has 12 residues. The CDR3 reads CASSMIILEAFF. DNA of the CDR3: TGTGCCAGCAGCATGATAATACTTGAAGCTTTCTTT.

Remarks on this clone: Mismatch with germline at one junction end may stem from a read error. This sequence joins TRBV7-7 and TRBJ1-5, with 12 bases fitting TRBD1. Germline assignment: CDR1 SSHAT and CDR2 FNYEAQ (reference sequence). The CDR3 is 20 residues long. CDR3 sequence reads: CASSTHSRDRGRWGNQPQHF. CDR3 nucleotide sequence: TGTGCTAGCAGCACACATTCCCGGGACAGGGGGCGGTGGGGCAATCAGCCCCAGCATTTT.

CDR3 nucleotides: TGTGCCAGCAGCTTAGCCACAGGGCTAAACACCGGGGAGCTGTTTTTT. This sequence encodes CASSLATGLNTGELFF. The rearrangement uses TRBV7-9 and TRBJ2-2, with a tentative D call TRBD1 (6 bases). CDR1 and CDR2 from the germline V gene are SEHNR and FQNEAQ (reference sequence). The CDR3 covers 16 residues. V was shortened by 0 bases and J by 2 bases, with 10 bases between the two germline ends.

The rearrangement links TRBV19 to TRBJ2-7; 9 nucleotides match TRBD2. V lost 10 bases and J lost 4; bases outside the gene matches: 20. CDR3 length equals 17 residues. Germline V CDR1 and CDR2: LNHDA, SQIVND (reference sequence). The CDR3 DNA sequence: TGTGCCATACCCGGTGGGGGGCATGGCGGGAGGGGGTACGAGCAGTACTTC. Its translation is CAIPGGGHGGRGYEQYF.

The chain links TRBV5-8 to TRBJ2-3; TRBD2 agrees at 9 bases. V trimming: 0 bases; J trimming: 1 base; junction bases outside the gene matches: 12. From germline, CDR1 is SGHTS and CDR2 YDEGEE. CDR3 size: 19 residues. The CDR3 protein is CASSLEGLAGPTGTDTQYF. In nucleotides, the CDR3 is TGTGCCAGCAGCTTGGAGGGGCTAGCGGGACCCACCGGCACAGATACGCAGTATTTT.

The V gene is TRBV15, the J gene TRBJ2-1; TRBD2 matches at 8 bases. J gave up 4 bases and V 0 bases, and 5 bases lay outside the gene matches. The germline V gene has CDR1 LNHNV and CDR2 YYDKDF (reference sequence). There are 16 residues in the CDR3. The CDR3 DNA is TGTGCCACCAGCAGAGATCGGGCGGGGGGATACAATGAGCAGTTCTTC. Translating it yields CATSRDRAGGYNEQFF.

The chain links TRBV6-5 to TRBJ1-4; 9 bases are shared with TRBD1. CDR1 and CDR2 from the germline V gene are MNHEY and SVGAGI. V lost 7 bases and J lost 4; bases outside the gene matches: 7. This CDR3 region has 15 residues. This CDR3 is CASTEGDRDNEKLFF. The CDR3 nucleotides read TGTGCCAGCACCGAGGGGGACAGGGATAATGAAAAACTGTTTTTT.

The chain carries TRBV13 and TRBJ2-7; TRBD1 aligns across 7 bases. Germline loops: CDR1 PRHDT, CDR2 FYEKMQ (reference sequence). J was trimmed by 1 base and V by 5 bases; bases with no gene match: 8. The CDR3 has 15 amino acids. The CDR3 sequence: CASSKDRFSSYEQYF. The CDR3 DNA sequence: TGTGCCAGCAGCAAGGACAGGTTCTCGTCCTACGAGCAGTACTTC.

The genes are TRBV2 and TRBJ2-1; D not resolved. The CDR3 totals 15 residues. Trimming took 6 bases from V and 7 from J, leaving 19 bases between them. Looked up from germline, CDR1 is SNHLY and CDR2 is FYNNEI. CDR3: CASSKTTLGGNEQFF. In DNA, the CDR3 is TGTGCCAGCAGCAAAACTACATTAGGTGGGAATGAGCAGTTCTTC.

The sample holds a few counts of this clone. The chain has TRBV3-1 (or the pseudogene TRBV3-2) and TRBJ1-1; a possible D gene is TRBD1 (5 bases). Between the trimmed V and J ends, which lost 1 base and 3 bases, there was a span of 18 bases. The germline V gene encodes CDR1 LGHDT and CDR2 YNNKEL (reference sequence). This CDR3 region has 17 residues. CDR3 loop: CASSQVFGWGGDTEAFF. The DNA for the CDR3 is TGTGCCAGCAGCCAAGTTTTCGGATGGGGAGGGGACACTGAAGCTTTCTTT.

This chain uses TRBV28 with TRBJ2-1; tentative D call: TRBD1 (6 bases). The CDR3 has 19 residues. V dropped 4 bases and J dropped 5 bases, with 27 bases sitting between them. The germline gives CDR1 MDHEN, CDR2 SYDVKM. The DNA for the CDR3 is TGTGCCAGCAGTTCAATCCAGCCCACAGGGCGCCTTAGGGACAATGAGCAGTTCTTC. It specifies CASSSIQPTGRLRDNEQFF.

This chain joins TRBV27 and TRBJ2-2, with 12 bases matching TRBD2. This CDR3 comprises 15 residues. Germline values: CDR1 MNHEY, CDR2 SMNVEV (reference sequence). The V and J ends lost 6 bases and 3 bases, in that order; junction bases with no gene match: 2. The CDR3 spells CASSTSGRYTGELFF. The CDR3 nucleotides read TGTGCCAGCAGCACTAGCGGGAGGTACACCGGGGAGCTGTTTTTT.

The gene calls are TRBV7-3 and TRBJ2-6; TRBD1 matches at 7 bases. After removal of 4 bases from V and 0 bases from J, the junction contained 9 bases not matched to a gene. The CDR3 totals 18 residues. Germline CDR1 and CDR2: SGHTA and FQGTGA. The CDR3 bases are TGTGCCAGCAGCTCCAATATAGGGGGCGGCTCTGGGGCCAACGTCCTGACTTTC. Amino acid sequence: CASSSNIGGGSGANVLTF.

The V call is TRBV6-5, the J call TRBJ1-2; D not resolved. The CDR3 sequence is 12 residues long. The germline gives CDR1 MNHEY, CDR2 SVGAGI. V lost 6 bases to trimming and J lost 0 bases, with 5 bases between them. CDR3 loop: CASSLSNYGYTF. The CDR3 DNA reads as TGTGCCAGCAGCCTGTCTAACTATGGCTACACCTTC.

The chain combines TRBV10-3 with TRBJ2-6; maybe TRBD2 (6 bases). This CDR3 spans 16 amino acids. In germline, CDR1 is ENHRY, CDR2 SYGVKD. The germline V and J ends were trimmed by 4 bases and 0 bases, with 10 bases remaining between them. CDR3 region: CAISGSGSSGANVLTF. As DNA, the CDR3 is TGTGCCATCAGTGGATCCGGGAGCTCTGGGGCCAACGTCCTGACTTTC.

The rearrangement uses TRBV18 and TRBJ2-1; the match to TRBD2 covers 9 bases. This CDR3 comprises 15 residues. Trimming took 0 bases from V and 8 from J; bases not matched to a gene: 5. The germline V gene has CDR1 KGHSH and CDR2 LQKENI. CDR3 nucleotides: TGTGCCAGCTCACCACCTAGCGGGAGACGCGATGAGCAGTTCTTC. This codes for CASSPPSGRRDEQFF.

V gene TRBV15 combines with J gene TRBJ2-5; TRBD1 matches at 9 bases. With 5 bases clipped from V and 3 bases from J, the junction kept 10 bases outside the gene matches. CDR3 length: 16 residues. Germline loops: CDR1 LNHNV, CDR2 YYDKDF (reference sequence). This CDR3 reads CATSVEHRGLEETQYF. Written as DNA, the CDR3 is TGTGCCACCAGCGTGGAACACAGGGGGCTTGAAGAGACCCAGTACTTC.

This clone was detected only once. The chain joins TRBV11-2 to TRBJ2-1; 13 nucleotides match TRBD2. The CDR3 totals 16 residues. Per the germline V gene, CDR1 is SGHAT and CDR2 is FQNNGV. V gave up 1 base and J gave up 10 bases; unmatched junction bases: 7. Here the CDR3 DNA reads TGTGCCAGCAGCTTAGTGCTCGGACTAGCGGGAGTCGAGCAGTTCTTC. It translates to CASSLVLGLAGVEQFF.

This rearrangement joins TRBV6-5 to TRBJ1-2; TRBD1 matches at 7 bases. CDR3 length: 13 amino acids. J gave up 5 bases and V 6 bases, and 6 bases lay outside the gene matches. Germline V gives CDR1 MNHEY, CDR2 SVGAGI. The CDR3 region is CASRENRGYGYTF. In nucleotides, the CDR3 is TGTGCCAGCAGGGAGAACAGGGGTTATGGCTACACCTTC.

The chain uses TRBV5-5 and TRBJ2-1; 7 nucleotides agree with TRBD2. J gave up 7 bases and V 0 bases, and 10 bases lay outside the gene matches. This CDR3 region has 16 residues. Per the germline V gene, CDR1 is SGHKS and CDR2 is YYEKEE (reference sequence). CDR3 DNA: TGTGCCAGCAGCTTGGAACCCAGCGGGATAGGGAATGAGCAGTTCTTC. Translated, it gives CASSLEPSGIGNEQFF.

This sequence joins TRBV7-9 and TRBJ2-2; TRBD2 aligns across 8 bases. Germline lookup yields CDR1 SEHNR and CDR2 FQNEAQ (reference sequence). The length of the CDR3 is 16 residues. J lost 0 bases, V lost 7 bases, and 7 bases had no gene match. CDR3: CASTPTSGPNTGELFF. As DNA, the CDR3 is TGTGCCAGCACGCCAACTAGCGGACCGAACACCGGGGAGCTGTTTTTT.